The T cell receptor (beta chain) under discussion was sequenced for a study of cytomegalovirus exposure and HLA in healthy donors. Study in general: The 110 or so validation repertoires used the same platform as the 666 first-cohort repertoires, a later analysis reported.

Here immunoSEQ multiplex PCR was the method, and the copy in TCRdb shows in-frame clones only, minus some. The sample consists of 67,000 or so clones, 85% to 95% of them appearing once. The CDR3 contains 13 residues. The germline V gene has CDR1 KGHSH and CDR2 LQKENI. The V gene end was trimmed by 6 bases and the J gene end by 6 bases; junction bases not matched to a gene: 7. The donors were in the roughly 130-subject validation cohort, distinct from the roughly 600-subject first cohort. General study points: First-cohort TCR clusters tended to co-occur in the roughly 130 validation repertoires, a later analysis found. Most sequenced TCRs were rare (though some public TCRs occurred in many donors).

Turning to this clone: Its matching antigen is unknown.

The sample was PBMCs. The TCR was taken from a young man in good health and CMV-seropositive. The gene calls are TRBV18 and TRBJ2-7, with 8 positions matching TRBD1. The CDR3 sequence is CASSPDRAGEQYF. CDR3 bases: TGTGCCAGCTCCCCGGACAGGGCCGGCGAGCAGTACTTC.